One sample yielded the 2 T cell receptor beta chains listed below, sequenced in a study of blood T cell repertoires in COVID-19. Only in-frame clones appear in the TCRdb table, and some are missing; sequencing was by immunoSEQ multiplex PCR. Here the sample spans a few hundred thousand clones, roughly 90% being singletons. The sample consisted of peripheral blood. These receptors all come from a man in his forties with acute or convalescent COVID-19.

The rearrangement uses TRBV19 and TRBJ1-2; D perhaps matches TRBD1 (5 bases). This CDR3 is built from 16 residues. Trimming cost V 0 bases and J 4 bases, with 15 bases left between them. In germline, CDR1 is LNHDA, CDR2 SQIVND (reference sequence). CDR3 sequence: CASSIDLGAGGYGYTF. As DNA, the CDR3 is TGTGCCAGTAGTATAGATCTCGGGGCCGGGGGCTATGGCTACACCTTC.

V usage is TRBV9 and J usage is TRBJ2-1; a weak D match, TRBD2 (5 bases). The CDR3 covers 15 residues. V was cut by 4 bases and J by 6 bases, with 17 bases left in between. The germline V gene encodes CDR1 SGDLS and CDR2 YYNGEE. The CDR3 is CASSQWTGFFNEQFF. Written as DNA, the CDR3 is TGTGCCAGCAGCCAGTGGACGGGGTTTTTCAATGAGCAGTTCTTC.